The sequence of this T cell receptor (beta chain) was determined in a study of tumor-infiltrating lymphocytes in primary liver carcinoma. By frequency in the sample, this clonotype is medium-sized. What it recognizes is unknown. The CDR3 sequence is 17 residues long. The V end was cut by 4 bases, the J end by 1 base, with 20 bases between. The germline V gene has CDR1 SQVTM and CDR2 ANQGSEA. Reverse transcription of 500 to 650 ng total RNA with a constant-region primer produced TCR beta cDNA. ARM-PCR was slightly modified, and three nested multiplex PCR rounds with it gave rise to the TCR beta libraries. The study ran its first two PCR rounds for approximately 11 cycles each, using TRBV1-TRBV30 forward primers and a C-beta reverse primer. TCRdb re-derived calls from the multiplex PCR reads in MiXCR, one entry per CDR3 protein. The data hold roughly 20,000 distinct CDR3 sequences, with 79% observed a single time.

Study-level findings and limits: A significantly higher top-250-clone fraction was found in tumors than in blood (p = 0.039).

Bulk tissue was left unsorted, and RNA and DNA were co-extracted from about 19-30 mg of it. The cohort consisted of patients whose primary liver carcinoma was surgically resected. There were five separate regions sampled from each tumor. The chain employs TRBV29-1 and TRBJ2-1, with D maybe TRBD2 (7 bases). This receptor was identified in a woman in her 30s with primary liver carcinoma and hepatitis B virus infection. Source material: liver tumor tissue from sampling region 4. Noted subset: tumor region T4, right-lateral pole. DNA for the CDR3: TGCAGCGTTGGGGGGGCCTGGGGACTACCGTCCTACAATGAGCAGTTCTTC. It specifies CSVGGAWGLPSYNEQFF.